A single sample is the source of the 15 T cell receptor beta chains below, sequenced in a study of siplizumab effects on memory and regulatory T cells. Some clones are missing from TCRdb's copy, which holds only in-frame ones; the method was immunoSEQ multiplex PCR. The sample lists about 55,000 clones, 95% to 98% seen once, with over 0.6% in the top ten. Sample: naive CD4+ T cells sorted from blood. The source of these receptors is a human donor in good health.

This clone was picked up one time. The chain has TRBV5-6 and TRBJ1-1; maybe TRBD1 (6 bases). CDR1 and CDR2 (germline): SGHDT, YYEEEE. The CDR3 runs to 15 residues. V gave up 0 bases and J gave up 6 bases, with 15 bases separating them. For the CDR3, the DNA is TGTGCCAGCAGCTTGGCCGACAGGATAATCTCTGAAGCTTTCTTT. It codes for CASSLADRIISEAFF.

The chain couples TRBV7-9 to TRBJ2-1, with 9 bases identical to TRBD2. The CDR3 length is 14 residues. Germline V CDR1 and CDR2: SEHNR, FQNEAQ (reference sequence). The trim removed 6 bases at V and 8 bases at J, leaving 8 bases unmatched. DNA of the CDR3: TGTGCCAGCAGTTTTCTTAGCGGGAGCTATGAGCAGTTCTTC. Translating it yields CASSFLSGSYEQFF.

The gene calls are TRBV18 and TRBJ2-1, with unresolved D. V was trimmed by 3 bases and J by 2 bases, leaving 11 bases between them. The CDR3 consists of 15 residues. Germline loops: CDR1 KGHSH, CDR2 LQKENI. The CDR3 DNA reads TGTGCCAGCTCACCTCTAACTGATACCTACAATGAGCAGTTCTTC. Translating gives CASSPLTDTYNEQFF.

V usage is TRBV6-5 and J usage is TRBJ2-7; TRBD1 aligns across 9 bases. Germline-derived CDR1 and CDR2 are MNHEY and SVGAGI. V gave up 4 bases and J gave up 6 bases; unmatched junction bases: 7. CDR3 length: 14 amino acids. CDR3 in amino acids: CASSLGQGAGEQYF. The CDR3 nucleotides are TGTGCCAGCAGTTTGGGACAGGGAGCTGGCGAGCAGTACTTC.

This chain joins TRBV11-2 and TRBJ2-7; 11 bases are a match to TRBD1. The V segment lost 4 bases and the J segment 3 bases; nucleotides outside the gene matches: 11. Germline CDR1 reads SGHAT; CDR2 reads FQNNGV. There are 17 residues in the CDR3. This chain's CDR3 is CASSSGTGGPLYYEQYF. As DNA, the CDR3 is TGTGCCAGCAGCTCCGGGACAGGGGGGCCTCTATACTACGAGCAGTACTTC.

J is TRBJ1-5 and V is TRBV30, with D unclear. The CDR3 sequence is 14 residues long. The germline V gene encodes CDR1 GTSNPN and CDR2 SVGIG (reference sequence). V lost 0 bases, J lost 3 bases, and 9 bases lay in between. The DNA for the CDR3 is TGTGCCTGGAGTGTAGGGAAGGCCAATCAGCCCCAGCATTTT. Its translation: CAWSVGKANQPQHF.

The V gene is TRBV6-9, the J gene TRBJ2-5; the match to TRBD1 covers 8 bases. The CDR3 totals 14 residues. The J segment lost 5 bases and the V segment lost 5 bases, leaving 7 bases of the junction unmatched. From germline, CDR1 is MNHGY and CDR2 SVAAGI. The CDR3 DNA follows: TGTGCCAGCAGTCGGGACAGGAGAGTGGAGACCCAGTACTTC. Translated, it gives CASSRDRRVETQYF.

This chain joins TRBV6-5 and TRBJ2-1, with unresolved D. CDR1 and CDR2 from the germline V gene are MNHEY and SVGAGI. Deletions cut 4 bases from V and 0 bases from J, with 13 bases between. This CDR3 region has 16 residues. The CDR3 sequence is CASSSQRHISYNEQFF. The CDR3 DNA sequence: TGTGCCAGCAGTTCCCAGCGTCACATCTCCTACAATGAGCAGTTCTTC.

J is TRBJ2-5 and V is TRBV29-1; 8 positions match TRBD1. Germline CDR1 is SQVTM and CDR2 is ANQGSEA. V dropped 7 bases and J dropped 4; count of bases not matched to a gene: 8. The CDR3 has 13 residues. This chain's CDR3 is CSGDRGRGETQYF. DNA of the CDR3: TGCAGCGGAGACAGGGGTAGAGGAGAGACCCAGTACTTC.

The V call is TRBV5-4, the J call TRBJ2-1, with 10 bases aligning to TRBD2. The V and J ends lost 2 bases and 8 bases, in that order; junction bases with no gene match: 4. Per germline, CDR1 SGHNT and CDR2 YYREEE (reference sequence). This CDR3 is built from 14 residues. CDR3 coding DNA: TGTGCCAGCAGCTTTAAACTAGCGGGGCATGAGCAGTTCTTC. Translating gives CASSFKLAGHEQFF.

This clone appeared a single time. This sequence joins TRBV6-5 and TRBJ2-2, with 7 bases aligning to TRBD1. The germline V gene encodes CDR1 MNHEY and CDR2 SVGAGI. V lost 5 bases to trimming and J lost 1 base; unmatched junction nucleotides: 1. The CDR3 covers 14 residues. CDR3: CASSTGVNTGELFF. For the CDR3, the DNA is TGTGCCAGCAGTACAGGGGTGAACACCGGGGAGCTGTTTTTT.

The sample holds one count of this clone. The genes are TRBV28 and TRBJ2-2, with 7 bases lining up with TRBD2. The CDR3 spans 14 residues. Trimming cost V 6 bases and J 4 bases; bases outside gene matches: 5. CDR1 is MDHEN and CDR2 is SYDVKM in the germline V gene. CDR3 in DNA: TGTGCCAGCAGAAGACTAGCTACCACCGGGGAGCTGTTTTTT. It translates to CASRRLATTGELFF.

The rearrangement links TRBV20-1 to TRBJ2-3, with D hard to call. V was clipped by 4 bases and J by 4 bases, with 6 bases between them. CDR3 length: 11 residues. CDR1 and CDR2 from the germline V gene are DFQATT and SNEGSKA (reference sequence). Here the CDR3 reads CSATGADTQYF. The DNA for the CDR3 is TGCAGTGCTACGGGTGCAGATACGCAGTATTTT.

This chain's CDR3 is CASSLPSGAETQYF. The CDR3 DNA reads as TGTGCCAGCAGTTTACCTTCGGGGGCAGAGACCCAGTACTTC. This chain connects TRBV28 to TRBJ2-5; D possibly matches TRBD1 or TRBD2 (6 bases each). The CDR3 contains 14 residues. V lost 2 bases and J lost 4, with 11 bases in between. CDR1 is MDHEN, CDR2 SYDVKM, per germline.

The rearrangement joins TRBV19 to TRBJ1-4; 9 nucleotides match TRBD1. This CDR3 is built from 16 residues. Germline CDR1 and CDR2: LNHDA and SQIVND (reference sequence). V lost 5 bases to trimming and J lost 8 bases; unmatched junction nucleotides: 12. The DNA of the CDR3 is TGTGCCAGTAGTCCTTCAACAGGGGGCGGTTGGGAAAAACTGTTTTTT. Translation: CASSPSTGGGWEKLFF. The full variable domain, rest sourced from reference TRBV19 and TRBJ1-4, is DGGITQSPKYLFRKEGQNVTLSCEQNLNHDAMYWYRQDPGQGLRLIYYSQIVNDFQKGDIAEGYSVSREKKESFPLTVTSAQKNPTAFYLCASSPSTGGGWEKLFFGSGTQLSVL.